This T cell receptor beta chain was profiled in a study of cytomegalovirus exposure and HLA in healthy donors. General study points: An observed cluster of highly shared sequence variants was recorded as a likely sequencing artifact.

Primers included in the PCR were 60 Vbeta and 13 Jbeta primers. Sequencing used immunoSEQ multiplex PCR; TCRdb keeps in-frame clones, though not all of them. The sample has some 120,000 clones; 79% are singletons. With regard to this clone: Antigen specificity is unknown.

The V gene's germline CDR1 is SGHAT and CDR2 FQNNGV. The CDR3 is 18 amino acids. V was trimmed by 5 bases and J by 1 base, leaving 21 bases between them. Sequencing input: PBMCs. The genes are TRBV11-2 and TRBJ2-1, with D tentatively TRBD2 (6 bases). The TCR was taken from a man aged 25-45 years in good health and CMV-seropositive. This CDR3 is CASSPRGSLALSYNEQFF. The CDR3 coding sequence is TGTGCCAGCAGCCCTCGGGGGAGCTTAGCGCTATCCTACAATGAGCAGTTCTTC.